These 28 T cell receptor beta chains share one sample of origin, sequenced in a study of cytomegalovirus exposure and HLA in healthy donors. Vbeta (60) and Jbeta (13) primers were used in the PCR. The method was immunoSEQ multiplex PCR; TCRdb's version includes in-frame clones alone and lacks a portion of them. The sample includes around 130,000 clones, more than 60% seen only once; the top ten take more than 2%. The sequenced material came from PBMCs. Source of these receptors: a woman between 40 and 55 years old in good health and CMV-seropositive.

CDR3 sequence (DNA): TGTGCCAGCGCTGCCTTCGGGACTGCGCGAGAGACCCAGTACTTC. It specifies CASAAFGTARETQYF. This chain links TRBV28 with TRBJ2-5; TRBD2 is a possible D gene (6 bases). Germline V lookup: CDR1 MDHEN, CDR2 SYDVKM. Trimming pared 8 bases from V and 4 bases from J, leaving 20 bases between. The CDR3 has 15 residues.

This chain joins TRBV4-3 and TRBJ2-2; no reliable D call. This CDR3 comprises 14 residues. CDR1 and CDR2 (germline): LGHNA, YSLEER. V was pared by 4 bases and J by 3 bases, with 9 bases between. The CDR3 loop reads CASSPGHYTGELFF. The CDR3, as DNA: TGCGCCAGCAGCCCCGGTCATTACACCGGGGAGCTGTTTTTT.

V is TRBV5-6 and J is TRBJ2-3; 12 nucleotides align to TRBD2. Germline V CDR1 and CDR2: SGHDT, YYEEEE. J was trimmed by 0 bases and V by 5 bases; bases with no gene match: 13. The CDR3 covers 19 residues. Here the CDR3 DNA reads TGTGCCAGCAGGGCGACTAGCGGGAGTTTGGCAGGGAGCACAGATACGCAGTATTTT. Translated, it gives CASRATSGSLAGSTDTQYF.

The chain employs TRBV11-3 and TRBJ1-1; TRBD1 aligns across 8 bases. The CDR3 consists of 13 residues. Losses at the gene ends were 5 bases for V and 4 bases for J; bases not matched to a gene: 3. The germline V gene encodes CDR1 SGHNT and CDR2 YENEEA. This CDR3 reads CASSDTGGTEAFF. Written as DNA, the CDR3 is TGTGCCAGCAGCGATACAGGGGGCACTGAAGCTTTCTTT.

The genes are TRBV9 and TRBJ2-1; 11 bases fit TRBD2. The CDR3 runs 15 residues. Losses at the gene ends were 3 bases for V and 9 bases for J; bases not matched to a gene: 8. Germline CDR1 SGDLS, CDR2 YYNGEE. CDR3 in amino acids: CASSAMTSGASEQFF. The CDR3 DNA reads TGTGCCAGCAGCGCGATGACTAGCGGGGCTAGTGAGCAGTTCTTC.

The rearrangement uses TRBV6-1 and TRBJ2-7, with 9 bases that match TRBD1. There are 14 residues in the CDR3. Germline-derived CDR1 and CDR2 are MNHNS and SASEGT. Trimming removed 7 bases from V and 4 bases from J; junction bases left unmatched: 8. Here the CDR3 DNA reads TGTGCCAGCAAACGGGACAGGGATCGGTACGAGCAGTACTTC. Translating it yields CASKRDRDRYEQYF.

This clone has more than one count but fewer than ten. The V gene is TRBV6-5, the J gene TRBJ2-2; TRBD1 is a possible D gene (5 bases). The V end lost 6 bases, the J end lost 7 bases, and 9 bases lay between the germline ends. Looked up from germline, CDR1 is MNHEY and CDR2 is SVGAGI. This CDR3 has 12 amino acids. The CDR3 sequence is CASRGVHGELFF. CDR3 DNA sequence: TGTGCCAGCAGAGGGGTACACGGGGAGCTGTTTTTT.

The chain uses TRBV27 and TRBJ1-6; D ambiguous. Trimming left V 5 bases short and J 10 bases short, with 15 bases between. Germline loops: CDR1 MNHEY, CDR2 SMNVEV (reference sequence). The CDR3 has 14 residues. CDR3 DNA sequence: TGTGCCAGCAGTCCCCTCCGGGAGACCTCACCCCTCCACTTT. Its translation: CASSPLRETSPLHF.

V and J are TRBV27 and TRBJ2-7; perhaps TRBD2 as D (6 bases). V was cut by 2 bases and J by 2 bases, with 13 bases left in between. This CDR3 is 15 amino acids long. Germline-derived CDR1 and CDR2 are MNHEY and SMNVEV (reference sequence). CDR3 residues: CASSLVPGLTYEQYF. DNA for the CDR3: TGTGCCAGCAGTTTAGTCCCGGGACTTACCTACGAGCAGTACTTC.

The chain recombines TRBV7-2 with TRBJ1-2, with D possibly matching TRBD1 (6 bases). CDR3 length equals 14 residues. V gave up 5 bases and J gave up 4 bases, with 14 bases separating them. Germline CDR1 is SGHTA and CDR2 is FQGNSA. CDR3 residues: CASSQGGSAYGYTF. The CDR3 DNA reads as TGTGCCAGCAGCCAAGGGGGAAGCGCCTATGGCTACACCTTC.

The chain employs TRBV4-1 and TRBJ2-1; unclear D gene. CDR1 is MGHRA and CDR2 is YSYEKL in the germline V gene. The ends were cut back, 2 bases at V and 5 bases at J, with 13 bases in the middle. The CDR3 length is 15 residues. CDR3: CASSQSPGFDNEQFF. The CDR3 region has the DNA TGCGCCAGCAGCCAATCGCCCGGGTTCGACAATGAGCAGTTCTTC.

The V gene is TRBV5-6, the J gene TRBJ1-2, with D perhaps TRBD1 (5 bases). Per germline, CDR1 SGHDT and CDR2 YYEEEE. There are 15 residues in the CDR3. The V gene lost 4 bases and the J gene lost 2 bases, with 15 bases spanning the gap. This chain's CDR3 is CASSPFGGLNYGYTF. CDR3 DNA: TGTGCCAGCAGCCCATTCGGGGGTTTGAACTATGGCTACACCTTC.

The V gene is TRBV6-1, the J gene TRBJ1-5; tentatively, D is TRBD1 (6 bases). Per the germline V gene, CDR1 is MNHNS and CDR2 is SASEGT. The CDR3 has 15 amino acids. The ends were cut back, 6 bases at V and 6 bases at J, with 18 bases in the middle. The CDR3 region has the DNA TGTGCCAGCAGCACCGTACAGGGTAGGGGTCAGCCCCAGCATTTT. Protein sequence: CASSTVQGRGQPQHF.

This clone has just a few counts. V is TRBV2 and J is TRBJ2-5, with D unresolved. Germline V gene lookup returns CDR1 SNHLY and CDR2 FYNNEI. The CDR3 totals 13 residues. With 4 bases removed from V and 2 bases from J, the gap between germline ends came to 8 bases. This chain's CDR3 is CASSVYGQETQYF. The CDR3 DNA follows: TGTGCCAGCAGTGTCTACGGTCAAGAGACCCAGTACTTC.

The genes are TRBV28 and TRBJ1-2; 10 bases match TRBD1. CDR3 size: 13 residues. With V trimmed by 9 bases and J by 8 bases, 9 bases remained unmatched. Germline CDR1 MDHEN, CDR2 SYDVKM. The CDR3 protein is CASASGTGDGYTF. The CDR3 DNA reads TGTGCCAGTGCGTCGGGGACAGGGGACGGCTACACCTTC.

This chain joins TRBV5-6 and TRBJ1-1, with TRBD1 matching 7 bases. Germline V gene data show CDR1 as SGHDT and CDR2 as YYEEEE. With V trimmed by 0 bases and J by 0 bases, 11 bases remained unmatched. This CDR3 has 18 amino acids. The CDR3 sequence is CASSLETGMRALNTEAFF. For the CDR3, the DNA is TGTGCCAGCAGCTTGGAGACAGGGATGAGGGCCTTGAACACTGAAGCTTTCTTT. Combining the CDR3 with reference TRBV5-6 and TRBJ1-1 gives the whole variable domain DAGVTQSPTHLIKTRGQQVTLRCSPKSGHDTVSWYQQALGQGPQFIFQYYEEEERQRGNFPDRFSGHQFPNYSSELNVNALLLGDSALYLCASSLETGMRALNTEAFFGQGTRLTVV.

The chain has TRBV19 and TRBJ2-2; possibly TRBD1 for D (6 bases). Trimming cost V 4 bases and J 4 bases, with 10 bases left between them. In germline, CDR1 is LNHDA, CDR2 SQIVND (reference sequence). The length of the CDR3 is 14 residues. The CDR3 nucleotides read TGTGCCAGTAGTAACAGGGTGGTCACCGGGGAGCTGTTTTTT. It specifies CASSNRVVTGELFF.

This chain joins TRBV5-1 and TRBJ2-1; 10 nucleotides line up with TRBD1. Trimming cost V 4 bases and J 5 bases; bases outside gene matches: 3. The CDR3 is 14 residues long. Per germline, CDR1 SGHRS and CDR2 YFSETQ. The CDR3 region is CASSLGTGDNEQFF. The CDR3 DNA reads as TGCGCCAGCAGCCTGGGGACAGGGGACAATGAGCAGTTCTTC.

The genes are TRBV29-1 and TRBJ2-3, with D possibly matching TRBD1 (5 bases). In germline, CDR1 is SQVTM, CDR2 ANQGSEA. V was trimmed by 2 bases and J by 2 bases, leaving 17 bases between them. The CDR3 length is 16 residues. The chain's CDR3 is CSVERVQNRNTDTQYF. As DNA, the CDR3 is TGCAGCGTTGAAAGGGTTCAGAACAGGAACACAGATACGCAGTATTTT.

The rearrangement uses TRBV6-5 and TRBJ1-1, with D perhaps matching TRBD1 (5 bases). This CDR3 is 14 amino acids long. The V gene lost 0 bases and the J gene lost 1 base, with 6 bases spanning the gap. Germline assignment: CDR1 MNHEY and CDR2 SVGAGI. The CDR3 bases are TGTGCCAGCAGTTACTCGGACAAGAACACTGAAGCTTTCTTT. Translated, it gives CASSYSDKNTEAFF.

The V call is TRBV9, the J call TRBJ1-1, with D hard to call. Trimming removed 3 bases from V and 3 bases from J, with 12 bases in between. The CDR3 has 14 amino acids. The V gene's germline CDR1 is SGDLS and CDR2 YYNGEE. The CDR3 loop reads CASSARPEDTEAFF. As DNA, the CDR3 is TGTGCCAGCAGCGCTCGCCCTGAGGACACTGAAGCTTTCTTT.

This chain links TRBV4-1 with TRBJ1-3, with 12 bases lining up with TRBD1. CDR3 size: 17 residues. Losses at the gene ends were 0 bases for V and 3 bases for J; bases not matched to a gene: 3. CDR1 is MGHRA, CDR2 YSYEKL, per germline. The CDR3 DNA reads TGCGCCAGCAGCCAAGAAGGGACAGGGGGCCGTGGAAACACCATATATTTT. It codes for CASSQEGTGGRGNTIYF.

V gene TRBV9 combines with J gene TRBJ1-2; D not certain. V lost 2 bases, J lost 3 bases, and 8 bases lay in between. Looked up from germline, CDR1 is SGDLS and CDR2 is YYNGEE. The CDR3 has 13 amino acids. CDR3 in amino acids: CASSVLPDYGYTF. CDR3 in DNA: TGTGCCAGCAGCGTCCTCCCTGACTATGGCTACACCTTC.

The genes are TRBV19 and TRBJ1-5; no reliable D call. The CDR3 loop spans 16 amino acids. V lost 7 bases to trimming and J lost 2 bases, with 18 bases between them. Per the germline V gene, CDR1 is LNHDA and CDR2 is SQIVND (reference sequence). DNA of the CDR3: TGTGCCAGTACCGTCATGGGCGTCCTTGGCAATCAGCCCCAGCATTTT. It encodes CASTVMGVLGNQPQHF.

The chain combines TRBV7-2 with TRBJ1-5; unclear D gene. The CDR3 consists of 14 residues. Germline lookup yields CDR1 SGHTA and CDR2 FQGNSA. V was cut by 3 bases and J by 5 bases, with 11 bases left in between. CDR3 coding DNA: TGTGCCAGCAGCTTTTCGCGTCCCGATCAGCCCCAGCATTTT. The encoded protein is CASSFSRPDQPQHF.

V and J are TRBV7-9 and TRBJ2-3; 8 nucleotides match TRBD1. Germline CDR1 SEHNR, CDR2 FQNEAQ (reference sequence). The J segment lost 4 bases and the V segment lost 3 bases, leaving 3 bases of the junction unmatched. The length of the CDR3 is 14 residues. The CDR3 DNA reads TGTGCCAGCAGCTTCGGACAGGGCCCAGATACGCAGTATTTT. Residues: CASSFGQGPDTQYF.

This sequence joins TRBV4-2 and TRBJ1-2; possibly TRBD1 for D (6 bases). From germline, CDR1 is LGHNA and CDR2 YNFKEQ. The CDR3 spans 14 residues. V was clipped by 1 base and J by 6 bases, with 12 bases between them. Here the CDR3 reads CASSQAGVRNGYTF. The CDR3 region has the DNA TGTGCCAGCAGCCAAGCAGGGGTACGGAATGGCTACACCTTC.

This rearrangement joins TRBV6-1 to TRBJ2-3; the match to TRBD2 covers 11 bases. Trimming took 4 bases from V and 6 from J; bases not matched to a gene: 9. The CDR3 totals 16 residues. The germline V gene has CDR1 MNHNS and CDR2 SASEGT. The CDR3 DNA follows: TGTGCCAGCAGTGCCCGACTAGCGGGGCTTTCTGATACGCAGTATTTT. This codes for CASSARLAGLSDTQYF.